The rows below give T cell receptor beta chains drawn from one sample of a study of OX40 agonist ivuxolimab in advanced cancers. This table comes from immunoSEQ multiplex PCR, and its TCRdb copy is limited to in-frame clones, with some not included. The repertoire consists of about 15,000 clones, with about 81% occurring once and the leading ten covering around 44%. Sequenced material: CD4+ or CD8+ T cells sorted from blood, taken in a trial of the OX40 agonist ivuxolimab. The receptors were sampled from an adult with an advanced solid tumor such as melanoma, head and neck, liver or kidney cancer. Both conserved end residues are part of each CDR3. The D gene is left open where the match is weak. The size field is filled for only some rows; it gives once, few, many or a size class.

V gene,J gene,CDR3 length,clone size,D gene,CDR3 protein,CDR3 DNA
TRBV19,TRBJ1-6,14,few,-,CASSIGYRASPLHF,TGTGCCAGTAGTATAGGTTACAGGGCTTCACCCCTCCACTTT
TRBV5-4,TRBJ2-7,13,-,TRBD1,CASSPDRDYEQYF,TGTGCCAGCAGCCCCGACAGGGACTACGAGCAGTACTTC
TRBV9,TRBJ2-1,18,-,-,CASSASRRGGPSYNEQFF,TGTGCCAGCAGCGCTAGTCGAAGGGGGGGCCCGTCCTACAATGAGCAGTTCTTC
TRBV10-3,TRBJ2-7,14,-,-,CAISAAPGAYEQYF,TGTGCCATCAGTGCGGCGCCAGGGGCCTACGAGCAGTACTTC
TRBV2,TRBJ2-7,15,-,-,CASSGGIDSSYEQYF,TGTGCCAGCAGTGGGGGTATAGATAGCTCCTACGAGCAGTACTTC
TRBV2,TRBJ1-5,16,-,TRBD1,CASRHRGGDSNQPQHF,TGTGCCAGCAGGCACAGGGGTGGCGATAGCAATCAGCCCCAGCATTTT
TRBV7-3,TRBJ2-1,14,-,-,CASSSGLTKDEQFF,TGTGCCAGCAGCTCCGGCCTGACAAAGGATGAGCAGTTCTTC
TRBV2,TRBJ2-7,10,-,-,CASREYEQYF,TGTGCCAGCAGAGAGTACGAGCAGTACTTC
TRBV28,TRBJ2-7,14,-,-,CASTRGGFSYEQYF,TGTGCCAGCACCCGCGGGGGCTTCTCCTACGAGCAGTACTTC
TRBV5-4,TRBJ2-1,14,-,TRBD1,CASSLGQGYNEQFF,TGTGCCAGCAGCTTGGGACAGGGGTACAATGAGCAGTTCTTC
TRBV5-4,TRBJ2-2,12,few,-,CASTANTGELFF,TGTGCCAGCACAGCGAACACCGGGGAGCTGTTTTTT
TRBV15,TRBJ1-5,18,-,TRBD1,CATSRDSNTGTGVQPQHF,TGTGCCACCAGCAGAGATTCCAACACAGGGACAGGGGTACAGCCCCAGCATTTT
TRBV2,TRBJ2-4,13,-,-,CASRGLAKNIQYF,TGTGCCAGTAGAGGGCTAGCCAAAAACATTCAGTACTTC
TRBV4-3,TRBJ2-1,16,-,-,CASSQDWRVSYNEQFF,TGCGCCAGCAGCCAAGATTGGCGGGTCTCCTACAATGAGCAGTTCTTC
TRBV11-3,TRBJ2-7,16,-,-,CASSLVDGLGPYEQYF,TGTGCCAGCAGCTTAGTGGATGGGTTAGGACCCTACGAGCAGTACTTC
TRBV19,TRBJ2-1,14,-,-,CASNLDLMTSEQFF,TGTGCCAGTAATTTGGACCTCATGACGTCTGAGCAGTTCTTC
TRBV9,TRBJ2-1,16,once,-,CASSEGGTLSYNEQFF,TGTGCCAGCAGCGAGGGAGGGACATTATCCTACAATGAGCAGTTCTTC
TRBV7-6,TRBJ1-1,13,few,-,CASSLAENTEAFF,TGTGCCAGCAGCTTAGCAGAGAACACTGAAGCTTTCTTT
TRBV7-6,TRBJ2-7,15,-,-,CASSLQGLGSYEQYF,TGTGCCAGCAGCCTCCAGGGATTAGGCTCCTACGAGCAGTACTTC
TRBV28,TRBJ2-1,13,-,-,CASSWAGVNEQFF,TGTGCCAGCAGTTGGGCAGGAGTCAATGAGCAGTTCTTC
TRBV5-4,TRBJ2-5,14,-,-,CAGRYRGGRETQYF,TGTGCCGGCCGATATCGGGGTGGGCGAGAGACCCAGTACTTC
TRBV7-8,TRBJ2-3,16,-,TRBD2,CASSLRTSVDTDTQYF,TGTGCCAGCAGCTTAAGGACTAGCGTAGATACAGATACGCAGTATTTT
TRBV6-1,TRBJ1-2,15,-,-,CASSEAGGHGYGYTF,TGTGCCAGCAGTGAAGCGGGGGGGCACGGCTATGGCTACACCTTC
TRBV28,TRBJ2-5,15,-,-,CASSSPRVYQETQYF,TGTGCCAGCAGCTCCCCCAGGGTGTACCAAGAGACCCAGTACTTC
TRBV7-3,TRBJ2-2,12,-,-,CASSEQTGELFF,TGTGCCAGCAGCGAACAGACCGGGGAGCTGTTTTTT
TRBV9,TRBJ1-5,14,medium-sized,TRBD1,CASSAQGAAQPQHF,TGTGCCAGCAGCGCCCAGGGGGCAGCCCAGCCCCAGCATTTT
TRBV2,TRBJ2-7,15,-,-,CASSEEDTDPYEQYF,TGTGCCAGCAGTGAGGAGGATACGGATCCCTACGAGCAGTACTTC
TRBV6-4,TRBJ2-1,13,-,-,CASSPGESGEQFF,TGTGCCAGCAGCCCGGGAGAGTCCGGGGAGCAGTTCTTC
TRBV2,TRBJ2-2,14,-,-,CASSGSGNTGELFF,TGTGCCAGCAGTGGTTCAGGGAACACCGGGGAGCTGTTTTTT
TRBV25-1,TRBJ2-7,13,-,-,CASSLGQDYEQYF,TGTGCCAGCAGTCTCGGACAGGACTATGAGCAGTACTTC
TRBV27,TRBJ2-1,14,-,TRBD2,CASSFSSGANEQFF,TGTGCCAGCAGTTTCTCTAGCGGCGCCAATGAGCAGTTCTTC
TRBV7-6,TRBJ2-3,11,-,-,CASSDTDTQYF,TGTGCCAGCAGCGACACAGATACGCAGTATTTT
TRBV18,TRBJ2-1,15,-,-,CASSPPTSSYNEQFF,TGTGCCAGCTCACCACCCACGAGCTCCTACAATGAGCAGTTCTTC
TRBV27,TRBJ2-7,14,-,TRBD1,CASSFSGTGNEQYF,TGTGCCAGCAGTTTTTCCGGGACAGGGAACGAGCAGTACTTC
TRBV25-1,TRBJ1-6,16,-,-,CASSGITGIVNSPLHF,TGTGCCAGCAGCGGAATCACAGGAATAGTTAATTCACCCCTCCACTTT
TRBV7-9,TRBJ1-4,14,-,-,CASSPPGGPEKLFF,TGTGCCAGCAGCCCGCCGGGGGGGCCAGAAAAACTGTTTTTT
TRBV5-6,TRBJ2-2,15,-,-,CASSLVQGDTGELFF,TGTGCCAGCAGCTTGGTACAGGGAGACACCGGGGAGCTGTTTTTT
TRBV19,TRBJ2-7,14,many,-,CASSIVAGAYEQYF,TGTGCCAGTAGTATAGTTGCAGGGGCGTACGAGCAGTACTTC
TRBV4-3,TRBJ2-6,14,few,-,CASSRSAGANVLTF,TGCGCCAGCAGCCGGAGTGCGGGGGCCAACGTCCTGACTTTC
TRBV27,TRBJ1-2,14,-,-,CASSGGRRAGGYTF,TGTGCCAGCAGTGGAGGCCGGCGCGCCGGTGGCTACACCTTC
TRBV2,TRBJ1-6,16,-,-,CASIATDVVLNSPLHF,TGTGCCAGCATTGCTACGGACGTGGTCCTCAATTCACCCCTCCACTTT
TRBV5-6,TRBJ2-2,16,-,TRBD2,CASSPAGGRSTGELFF,TGTGCCAGCAGCCCCGCGGGGGGGCGTAGCACCGGGGAGCTGTTTTTT
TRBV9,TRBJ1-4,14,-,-,CASSVDGGYEKLFF,TGTGCCAGCAGCGTAGACGGGGGATATGAAAAACTGTTTTTT
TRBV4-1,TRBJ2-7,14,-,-,CASSQAGSGYEQYF,TGCGCCAGCAGCCAAGCTGGATCGGGTTACGAGCAGTACTTC
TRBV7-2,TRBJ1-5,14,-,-,CASSWGDGNQPQHF,TGTGCCAGCAGCTGGGGGGATGGCAATCAGCCCCAGCATTTT
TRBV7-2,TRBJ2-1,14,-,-,CASSLDGPLDEQFF,TGTGCCAGCAGCTTAGATGGTCCACTCGATGAGCAGTTCTTC
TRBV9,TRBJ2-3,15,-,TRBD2,CASSVDSGGANTQYF,TGTGCCAGCAGCGTAGATAGCGGGGGGGCGAATACGCAGTATTTT
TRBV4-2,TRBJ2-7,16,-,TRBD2,CASSQDITGGFYEQYF,TGTGCCAGCAGCCAAGATATCACGGGAGGGTTCTACGAGCAGTACTTC
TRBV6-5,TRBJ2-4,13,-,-,CASSSLAKNIQYF,TGTGCCAGCAGCTCACTAGCCAAAAACATTCAGTACTTC
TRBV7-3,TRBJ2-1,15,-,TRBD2,CASGHGGRAYNEQFF,TGTGCCAGCGGTCATGGCGGGAGGGCCTACAATGAGCAGTTCTTC
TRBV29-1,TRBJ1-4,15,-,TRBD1,CSVGSWGQGDEKLFF,TGCAGCGTTGGATCCTGGGGACAGGGGGATGAAAAACTGTTTTTT
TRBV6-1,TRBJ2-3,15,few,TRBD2,CASSLTSGGVDTQYF,TGTGCCAGCAGTTTAACTAGCGGGGGGGTAGATACGCAGTATTTT
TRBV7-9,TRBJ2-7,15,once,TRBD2,CASSSSSGSSYEQYF,TGTGCCAGCAGCTCCTCTAGCGGTAGCTCCTACGAGCAGTACTTC